Presented here are 5 T cell receptor beta chains from one specimen sequenced in a study of blood T cells in healthy people across ages. The use of a sample-barcoded 5' primer and a J-beta primer mix characterized a second PCR of roughly 7 to 11 cycles. MiXCR, run by TCRdb on the 5' RACE reads, gives a single entry per CDR3 protein. The sample has around 870,000 distinct CDR3 sequences, around 28% seen once; the top ten hold approximately 15%. The sample comprised blood. All receptors derive from a woman older than 75 in good health.

The chain employs TRBV5-4 and TRBJ1-2; tentative D call: TRBD1 (5 bases). CDR3 length equals 13 residues. Trimming pared 0 bases from V and 6 bases from J, leaving 9 bases between. From germline, CDR1 is SGHNT and CDR2 YYREEE (reference sequence). In nucleotides, the CDR3 is TGTGCCAGCAGCTTGGAAGGGGTCCATGGCTACACCTTC. It encodes CASSLEGVHGYTF. The whole variable domain, remainder taken from reference TRBV5-4 and TRBJ1-2, is ETGVTQSPTHLIKTRGQQVTLRCSSQSGHNTVSWYQQALGQGPQFIFQYYREEENGRGNFPPRFSGLQFPNYSSELNVNALELDDSALYLCASSLEGVHGYTFGSGTRLTVV.

J is TRBJ1-4 and V is TRBV30; D call uncertain. Germline V gene data show CDR1 as GTSNPN and CDR2 as SVGIG (reference sequence). V was shortened by 4 bases and J by 3 bases, with 12 bases between the two germline ends. The CDR3 contains 14 residues. As DNA, the CDR3 is TGTGCCTGGAAATCGGGGTTCTCTAATGAAAAACTGTTTTTT. As protein: CAWKSGFSNEKLFF.

This clonotype was picked up many times. V is TRBV12-3 or TRBV12-4 and J is TRBJ2-1; 7 bases are shared with TRBD2. V gave up 2 bases and J gave up 2 bases; unmatched junction bases: 3. CDR3 length: 15 amino acids. CDR3 amino acids: CASSLKRGPYNEQFF. The CDR3 DNA follows: TGTGCCAGCAGTTTAAAGCGGGGACCCTACAATGAGCAGTTCTTC.

In regard to this clonotype: One end of the junction is discordant with germline, which a read error may explain. The chain carries TRBV11-2 and TRBJ1-4; D remains ambiguous. The CDR3 length is 13 residues. Germline V gene lookup returns CDR1 SGHAT and CDR2 FQNNGV. As DNA, the CDR3 is TGTGCCAGCAGTCCTCAACTAAATGAAAAACGGTTTTTT. Translated, it gives CASSPQLNEKRFF.

The chain employs TRBV12-3 or TRBV12-4 and TRBJ2-5; 8 nucleotides match TRBD2. Unmatched junction bases numbered 23, after V lost 6 bases and J lost 11 bases. This CDR3 has 17 residues. For the CDR3, the DNA is TGTGCCAGCAGCTCGCCGGGGGGGCTAGTGACCTACAATGAGCAGTACTTC. Residues: CASSSPGGLVTYNEQYF.